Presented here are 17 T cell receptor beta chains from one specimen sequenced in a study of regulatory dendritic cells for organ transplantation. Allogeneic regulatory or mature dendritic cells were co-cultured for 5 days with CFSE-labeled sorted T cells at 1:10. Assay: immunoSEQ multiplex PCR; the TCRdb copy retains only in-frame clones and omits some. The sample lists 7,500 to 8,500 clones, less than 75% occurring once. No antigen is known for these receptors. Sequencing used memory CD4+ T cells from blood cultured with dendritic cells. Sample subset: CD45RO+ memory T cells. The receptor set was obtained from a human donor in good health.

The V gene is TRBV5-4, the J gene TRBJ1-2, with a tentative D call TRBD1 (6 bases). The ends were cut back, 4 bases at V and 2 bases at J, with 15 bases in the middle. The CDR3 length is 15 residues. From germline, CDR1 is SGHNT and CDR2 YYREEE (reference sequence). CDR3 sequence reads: CASSPGGGRNYGYTF. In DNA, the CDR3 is TGTGCCAGCAGCCCGGGCGGGGGCAGAAACTATGGCTACACCTTC. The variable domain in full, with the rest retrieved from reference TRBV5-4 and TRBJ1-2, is ETGVTQSPTHLIKTRGQQVTLRCSSQSGHNTVSWYQQALGQGPQFIFQYYREEENGRGNFPPRFSGLQFPNYSSELNVNALELDDSALYLCASSPGGGRNYGYTFGSGTRLTVV.

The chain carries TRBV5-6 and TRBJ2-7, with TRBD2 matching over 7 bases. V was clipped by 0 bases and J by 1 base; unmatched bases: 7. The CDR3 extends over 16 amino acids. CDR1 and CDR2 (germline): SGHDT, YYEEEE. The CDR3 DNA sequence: TGTGCCAGCAGCTTGGTGCGGGGAGCGGGATCCTACGAGCAGTACTTC. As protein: CASSLVRGAGSYEQYF.

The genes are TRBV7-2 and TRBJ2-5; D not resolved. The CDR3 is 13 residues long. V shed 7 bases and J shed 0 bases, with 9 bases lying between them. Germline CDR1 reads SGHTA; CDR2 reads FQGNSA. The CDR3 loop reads CASTGMYQETQYF. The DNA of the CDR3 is TGTGCCAGCACTGGCATGTACCAAGAGACCCAGTACTTC.

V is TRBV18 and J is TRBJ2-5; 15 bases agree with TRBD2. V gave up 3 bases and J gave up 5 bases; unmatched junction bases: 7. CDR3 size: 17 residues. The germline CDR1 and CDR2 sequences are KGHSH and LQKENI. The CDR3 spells CASSPPGLAGGGETQYF. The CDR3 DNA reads TGTGCCAGCTCACCCCCGGGACTAGCGGGGGGCGGCGAGACCCAGTACTTC.

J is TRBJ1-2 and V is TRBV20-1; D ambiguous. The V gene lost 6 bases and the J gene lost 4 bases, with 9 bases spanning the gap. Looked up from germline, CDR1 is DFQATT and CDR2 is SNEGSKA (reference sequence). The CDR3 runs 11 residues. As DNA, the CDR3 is TGCAGTGCAGTAGGCGGCTATGGCTACACCTTC. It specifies CSAVGGYGYTF.

The CDR3 nucleotides read TGTGCCAGCAGCGTAGATTATAGTCGTACGGGCGAGCAGTACTTC. Its protein product is CASSVDYSRTGEQYF. V usage is TRBV9 and J usage is TRBJ2-7; D is undetermined. The CDR3 contains 15 residues. CDR1 is SGDLS, CDR2 YYNGEE, per germline. Trimming pared 0 bases from V and 6 bases from J, leaving 16 bases between.

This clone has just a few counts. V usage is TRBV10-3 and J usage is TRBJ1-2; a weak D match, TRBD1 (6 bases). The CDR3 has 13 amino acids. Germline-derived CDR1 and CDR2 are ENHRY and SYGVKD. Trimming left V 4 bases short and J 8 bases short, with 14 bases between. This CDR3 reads CAISGRGNEGYTF. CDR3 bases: TGTGCCATCAGTGGAAGGGGGAATGAAGGCTACACCTTC.

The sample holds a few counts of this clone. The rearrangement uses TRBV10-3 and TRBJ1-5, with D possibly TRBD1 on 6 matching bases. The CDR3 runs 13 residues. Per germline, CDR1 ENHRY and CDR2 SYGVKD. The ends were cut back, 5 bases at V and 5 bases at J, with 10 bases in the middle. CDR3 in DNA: TGTGCCATCAGTAAGGGGGAAGATCAGCCCCAGCATTTT. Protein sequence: CAISKGEDQPQHF.

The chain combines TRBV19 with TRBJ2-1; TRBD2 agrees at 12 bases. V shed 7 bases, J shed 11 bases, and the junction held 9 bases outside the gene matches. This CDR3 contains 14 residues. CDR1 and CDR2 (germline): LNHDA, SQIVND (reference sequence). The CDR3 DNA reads TGTGCCAGTACAACTAGCGGGGGGAAGGGGAAGCAGTTCTTC. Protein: CASTTSGGKGKQFF.

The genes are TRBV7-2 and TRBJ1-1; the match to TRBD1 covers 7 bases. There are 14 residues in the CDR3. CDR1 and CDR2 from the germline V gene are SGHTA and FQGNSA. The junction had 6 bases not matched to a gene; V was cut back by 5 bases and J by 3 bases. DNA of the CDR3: TGTGCCAGCAGCAGCCTCAGGGGGTACACTGAAGCTTTCTTT. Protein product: CASSSLRGYTEAFF.

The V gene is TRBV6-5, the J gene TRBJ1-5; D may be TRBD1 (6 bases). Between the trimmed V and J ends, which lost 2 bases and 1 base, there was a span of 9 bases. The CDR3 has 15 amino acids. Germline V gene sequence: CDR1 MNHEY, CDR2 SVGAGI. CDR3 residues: CASSYGQGSNQPQHF. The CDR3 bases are TGTGCCAGCAGTTACGGGCAGGGGAGCAATCAGCCCCAGCATTTT.

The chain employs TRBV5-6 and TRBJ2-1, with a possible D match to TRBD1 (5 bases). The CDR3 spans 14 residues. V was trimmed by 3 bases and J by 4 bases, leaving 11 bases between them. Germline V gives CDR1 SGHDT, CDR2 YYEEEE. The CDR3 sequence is CASSSRALYNEQFF. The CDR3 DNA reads TGTGCCAGCAGCTCCAGGGCACTTTACAATGAGCAGTTCTTC.

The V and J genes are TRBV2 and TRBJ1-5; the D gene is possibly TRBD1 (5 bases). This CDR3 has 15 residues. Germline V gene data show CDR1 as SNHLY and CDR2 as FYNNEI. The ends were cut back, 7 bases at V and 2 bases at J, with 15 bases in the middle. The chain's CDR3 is CASTTEAQGNQPQHF. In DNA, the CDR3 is TGTGCCAGCACCACCGAAGCACAGGGCAATCAGCCCCAGCATTTT.

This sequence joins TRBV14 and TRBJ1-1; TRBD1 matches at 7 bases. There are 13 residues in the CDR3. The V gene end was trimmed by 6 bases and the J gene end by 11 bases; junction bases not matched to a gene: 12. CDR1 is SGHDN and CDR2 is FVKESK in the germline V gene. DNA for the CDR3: TGTGCCAGCAGACCTATGACAGGGAGAGAGGCTTTCTTT. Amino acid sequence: CASRPMTGREAFF.

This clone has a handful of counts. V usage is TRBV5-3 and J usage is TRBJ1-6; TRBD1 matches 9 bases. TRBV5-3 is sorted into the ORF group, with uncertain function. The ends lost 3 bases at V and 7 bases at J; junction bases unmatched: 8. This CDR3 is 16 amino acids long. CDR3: CARSSTGGRGNSPLHF. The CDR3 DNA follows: TGTGCCAGAAGCTCAACAGGGGGCAGGGGAAATTCACCCCTCCACTTT.

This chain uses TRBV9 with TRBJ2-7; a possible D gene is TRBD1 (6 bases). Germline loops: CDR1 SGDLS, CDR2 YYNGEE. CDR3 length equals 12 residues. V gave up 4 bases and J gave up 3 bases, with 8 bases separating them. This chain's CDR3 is CASSRDNYEQYF. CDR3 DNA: TGTGCCAGCAGCCGGGACAACTACGAGCAGTACTTC. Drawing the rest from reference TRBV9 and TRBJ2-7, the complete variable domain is DSGVTQTPKHLITATGQRVTLRCSPRSGDLSVYWYQQSLDQGLQFLIQYYNGEERAKGNILERFSAQQFPDLHSELNLSSLELGDSALYFCASSRDNYEQYFGPGTRLTVT.

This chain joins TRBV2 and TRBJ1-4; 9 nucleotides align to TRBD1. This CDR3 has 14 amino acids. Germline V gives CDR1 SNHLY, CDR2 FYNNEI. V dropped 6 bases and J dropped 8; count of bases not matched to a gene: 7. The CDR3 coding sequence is TGTGCCAGCAGGACCGACAGGGGGGGAGAAAAACTGTTTTTT. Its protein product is CASRTDRGGEKLFF.